This T cell receptor (beta chain) was recovered during a study of T cell responses to AZD1222 COVID-19 vaccine. General study results and limits: Only a handful of AZD1222 recipients, roughly 6 in all, had baseline seropositivity. Among spike-specific TCRs, nearly half reportedly target unmutated variant regions. Most donors were white British, females outnumbered males, and clonal diversity was possibly underestimated.

Sequenced by immunoSEQ multiplex PCR; TCRdb stores in-frame clones only, minus some. This table has some 200,000 clones, about nine tenths appearing once. Analysis merged second doses at about 4 or about 12 weeks. As for this clone: The antigen is unknown.

This CDR3 comprises 12 residues. Trimming removed 3 bases from V and 8 bases from J; junction bases left unmatched: 1. Germline V lookup: CDR1 SGHAT, CDR2 FQNNGV. The chain couples TRBV11-2 to TRBJ2-3, with 8 bases aligning to TRBD2. The material sequenced was peripheral blood, taken 28 days after the second AZD1222 dose. This TCR was sampled from an adult who received the AZD1222 COVID-19 vaccine. This CDR3 is CASSFGLATQYF. The CDR3 bases are TGTGCCAGCAGCTTCGGACTAGCTACGCAGTATTTT.